This T cell receptor (beta chain) is from a study of OX40 agonist ivuxolimab in advanced cancers. Data came from immunoSEQ multiplex PCR; TCRdb stores just in-frame clones and leaves some out. The data hold 77,000 or so clones, with roughly nine tenths observed a single time. In germline, CDR1 is LNHDA, CDR2 SQIVND (reference sequence). V was shortened by 7 bases and J by 4 bases, with 16 bases between the two germline ends. The CDR3 is 14 amino acids. The sequences come from CD4+ or CD8+ T cells sorted from blood, collected in a trial of the OX40 agonist ivuxolimab. V gene TRBV19 combines with J gene TRBJ1-2; TRBD1 is a possible D gene (5 bases). This receptor was identified in an adult with an advanced solid tumor such as melanoma, head and neck, liver or kidney cancer. This chain's CDR3 is CASTQGGVAYGYTF. The CDR3 DNA sequence: TGTGCCAGTACTCAAGGAGGGGTTGCCTATGGCTACACCTTC.